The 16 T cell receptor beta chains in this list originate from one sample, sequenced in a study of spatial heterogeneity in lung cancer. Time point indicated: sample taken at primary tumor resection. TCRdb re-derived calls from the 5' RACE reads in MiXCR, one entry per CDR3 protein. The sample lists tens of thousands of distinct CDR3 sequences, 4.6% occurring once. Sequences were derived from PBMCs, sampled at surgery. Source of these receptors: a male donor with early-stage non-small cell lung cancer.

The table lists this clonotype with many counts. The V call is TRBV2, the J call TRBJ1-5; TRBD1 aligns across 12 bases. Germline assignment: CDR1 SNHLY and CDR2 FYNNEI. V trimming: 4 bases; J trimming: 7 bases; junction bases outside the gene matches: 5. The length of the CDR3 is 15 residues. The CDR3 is CASSGGQGAGQPQHF. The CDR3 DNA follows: TGTGCCAGCAGTGGGGGACAGGGGGCAGGACAGCCCCAGCATTTT. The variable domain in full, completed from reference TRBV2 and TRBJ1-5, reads EPEVTQTPSHQVTQMGQEVILRCVPISNHLYFYWYRQILGQKVEFLVSFYNNEISEKSEIFDDQFSVERPDGSNFTLKIRSTKLEDSAMYFCASSGGQGAGQPQHFGDGTRLSIL.

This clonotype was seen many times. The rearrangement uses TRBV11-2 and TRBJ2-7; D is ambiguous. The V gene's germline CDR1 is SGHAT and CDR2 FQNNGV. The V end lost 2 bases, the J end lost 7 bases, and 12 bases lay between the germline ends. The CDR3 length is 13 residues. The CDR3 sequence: CASSLLVEEEQYF. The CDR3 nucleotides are TGTGCCAGCAGCTTACTGGTAGAAGAGGAGCAGTACTTC.

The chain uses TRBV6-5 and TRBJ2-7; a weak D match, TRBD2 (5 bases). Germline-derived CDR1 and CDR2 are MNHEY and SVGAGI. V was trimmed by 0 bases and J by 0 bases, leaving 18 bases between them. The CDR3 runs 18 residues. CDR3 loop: CASSYSGRRKPYSYEQYF. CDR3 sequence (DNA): TGTGCCAGCAGTTACTCCGGACGGAGGAAACCCTACTCCTACGAGCAGTACTTC.

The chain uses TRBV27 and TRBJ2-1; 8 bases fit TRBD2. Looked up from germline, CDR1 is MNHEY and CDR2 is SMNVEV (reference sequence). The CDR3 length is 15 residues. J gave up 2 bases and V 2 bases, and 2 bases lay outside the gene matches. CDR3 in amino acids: CASSLSSGAYNEQFF. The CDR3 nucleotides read TGTGCCAGCAGTTTAAGTAGCGGGGCCTACAATGAGCAGTTCTTC.

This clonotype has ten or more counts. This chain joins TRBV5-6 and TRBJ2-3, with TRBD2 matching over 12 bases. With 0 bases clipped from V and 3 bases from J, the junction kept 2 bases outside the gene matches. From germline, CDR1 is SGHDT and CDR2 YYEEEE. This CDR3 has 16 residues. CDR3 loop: CASSLELAGGTDTQYF. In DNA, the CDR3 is TGTGCCAGCAGCTTGGAACTAGCGGGAGGAACAGATACGCAGTATTTT.

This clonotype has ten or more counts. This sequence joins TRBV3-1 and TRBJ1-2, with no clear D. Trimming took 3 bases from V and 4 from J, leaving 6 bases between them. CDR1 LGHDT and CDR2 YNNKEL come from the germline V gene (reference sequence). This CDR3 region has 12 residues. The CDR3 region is CASSHWIYGYTF. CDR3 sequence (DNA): TGTGCCAGCAGCCATTGGATCTATGGCTACACCTTC.

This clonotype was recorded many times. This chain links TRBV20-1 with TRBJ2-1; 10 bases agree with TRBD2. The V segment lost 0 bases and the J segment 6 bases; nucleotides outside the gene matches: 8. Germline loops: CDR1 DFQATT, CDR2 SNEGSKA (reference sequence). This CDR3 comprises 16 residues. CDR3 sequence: CSARDPSGSYRNEQFF. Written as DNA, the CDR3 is TGCAGTGCTAGAGATCCTAGCGGGAGCTATCGCAATGAGCAGTTCTTC.

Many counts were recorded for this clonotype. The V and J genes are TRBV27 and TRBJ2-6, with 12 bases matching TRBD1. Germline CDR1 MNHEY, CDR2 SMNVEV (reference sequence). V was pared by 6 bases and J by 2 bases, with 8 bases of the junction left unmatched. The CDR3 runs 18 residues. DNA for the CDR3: TGTGCCAGCAGCTCGCGGGGGACAGGGGGCGCTGGGGCCAACGTCCTGACTTTC. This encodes CASSSRGTGGAGANVLTF.

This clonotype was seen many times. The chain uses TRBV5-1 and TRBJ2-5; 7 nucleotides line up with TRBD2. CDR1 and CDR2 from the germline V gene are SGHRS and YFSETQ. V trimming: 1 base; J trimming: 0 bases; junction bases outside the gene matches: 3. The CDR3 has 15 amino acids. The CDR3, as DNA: TGCGCCAGCAGCTTGAGCGGGGAGTACCAAGAGACCCAGTACTTC. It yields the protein CASSLSGEYQETQYF.

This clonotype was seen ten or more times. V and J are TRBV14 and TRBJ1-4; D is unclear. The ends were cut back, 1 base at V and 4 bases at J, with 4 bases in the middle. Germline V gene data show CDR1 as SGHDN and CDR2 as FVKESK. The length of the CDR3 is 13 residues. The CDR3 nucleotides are TGTGCCAGCAGCCAAGTGGGTAATGAAAAACTGTTTTTT. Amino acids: CASSQVGNEKLFF.

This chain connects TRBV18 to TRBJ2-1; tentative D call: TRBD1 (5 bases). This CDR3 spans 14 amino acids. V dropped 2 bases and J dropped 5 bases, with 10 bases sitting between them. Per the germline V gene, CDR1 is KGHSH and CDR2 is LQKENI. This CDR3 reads CASSPASGNNEQFF. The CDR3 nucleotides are TGTGCCAGCTCACCAGCTTCAGGGAACAATGAGCAGTTCTTC.

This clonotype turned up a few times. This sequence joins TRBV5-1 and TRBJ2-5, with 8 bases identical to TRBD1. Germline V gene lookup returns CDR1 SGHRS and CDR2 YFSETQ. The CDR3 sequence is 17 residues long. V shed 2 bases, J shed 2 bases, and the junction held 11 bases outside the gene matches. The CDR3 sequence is CASSLPGTGGFQETQYF. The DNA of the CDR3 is TGCGCCAGCAGCTTACCCGGAACAGGGGGATTTCAAGAGACCCAGTACTTC.

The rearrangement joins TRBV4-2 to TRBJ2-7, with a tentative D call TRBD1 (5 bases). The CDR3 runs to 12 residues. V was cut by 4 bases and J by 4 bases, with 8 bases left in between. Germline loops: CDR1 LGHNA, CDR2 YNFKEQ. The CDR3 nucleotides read TGTGCCAGCAGCCCCCAGGGATACGAGCAGTACTTC. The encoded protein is CASSPQGYEQYF.

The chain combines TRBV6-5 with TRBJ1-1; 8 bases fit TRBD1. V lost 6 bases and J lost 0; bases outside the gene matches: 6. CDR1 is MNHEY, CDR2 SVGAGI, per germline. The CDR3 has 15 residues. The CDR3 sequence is CASSRTGRMNTEAFF. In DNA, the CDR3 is TGTGCCAGCAGCCGGACAGGGCGCATGAACACTGAAGCTTTCTTT.

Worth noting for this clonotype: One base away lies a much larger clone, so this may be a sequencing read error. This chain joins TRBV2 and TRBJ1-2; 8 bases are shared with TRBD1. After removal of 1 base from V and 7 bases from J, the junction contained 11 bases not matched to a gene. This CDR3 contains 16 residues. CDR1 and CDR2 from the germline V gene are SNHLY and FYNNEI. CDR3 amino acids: CASSEGPGGALGGYTF. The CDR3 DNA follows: TGTGCCAGCAGTGAAGGACCAGGGGGCGCCTTAGGTGGCTACACCTTC.

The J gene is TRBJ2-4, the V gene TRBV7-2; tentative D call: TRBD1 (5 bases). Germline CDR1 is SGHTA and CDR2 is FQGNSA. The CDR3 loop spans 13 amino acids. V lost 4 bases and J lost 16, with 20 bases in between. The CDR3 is CASSSTTVTPFYF. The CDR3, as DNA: TGTGCCAGCAGCTCGACGACAGTCACCCCTTTTTACTTC.